This T cell receptor beta chain was sequenced for a study of CD8+CD57+ T cells in acquired aplastic anemia. Study-level background: Roughly 3.2 ug was the average amount of DNA from sorted CD4+ and CD8+ cells. Healthy donor CD4+ samples were sequenced to a depth that averaged around 9.8 million reads. Overall study results and limits: CD8+ Simpson's diversity did not differ significantly between patients and controls. Patients and controls had in common twenty-nine CD8+ CDR3 sequences.

CDR3 and TCR beta VDJ profiling relied on genomic DNA as the template. From the reads, TCRdb called clonotypes with MiXCR, one entry per CDR3 protein. Of about 210,000 distinct CDR3 sequences detected, about 59% appear once; the ten largest clones hold 25% to 30%. With regard to this clonotype: Its antigen is unidentified.

Trimming left V 6 bases short and J 1 base short, with 12 bases between. Germline V CDR1 and CDR2: SGHTA, FQGNSA. The CDR3 is 14 residues long. The chain carries TRBV7-2 and TRBJ1-1; D is undetermined. This sequence originates from a human donor in good health. Sequencing was carried out using sorted CD4+, CD8+, or CD8+CD57+ T cells (not recorded which) from PBMCs. CDR3 sequence reads: CASRGIYRNTEAFF. The CDR3 region has the DNA TGTGCCAGCAGAGGGATATACAGGAACACTGAAGCTTTCTTT.